The entry below gives a single T cell receptor beta chain sequence along with its context. Per the original data handling: For nucleated cells, counts were estimated from reference gene primer amplification. Method: immunoSEQ multiplex PCR; TCRdb's copy keeps in-frame clones and lacks some. The V and J calls and the clone size are those of that table, but D and trimming were determined from the DNA. Counted here are around 200,000 clones, around 87% occurring once; the ten biggest clones make up 2.5% to 3.5%. The CDR3 covers 14 residues. Germline CDR1 is MNHEY and CDR2 is SMNVEV (reference sequence). Trimming pared 1 base from V and 2 bases from J, leaving 8 bases between. This specimen comes from a study of blood T cell repertoires in COVID-19. In the study overall: Samples representing acute and convalescent COVID-19 were sourced from the United States, Italy and Spain. The cDNA or gDNA used as material had been derived from T cells, B-cell-depleted T cells, or PBMCs.

The V gene is TRBV27, the J gene TRBJ1-1; the D is unclear. The sequence derives from a man aged 35 to 55 with active or convalescent COVID-19. Sequenced material: peripheral blood. Here the CDR3 reads CASSLLSGNTEAFF. The CDR3 coding sequence is TGTGCCAGCAGTTTATTATCGGGAAACACTGAAGCTTTCTTT.